A single sample gave rise to the 28 T cell receptor beta chains below, sequenced in a study of blood T cell repertoires in COVID-19. Data came from immunoSEQ multiplex PCR; TCRdb stores just in-frame clones and leaves some out. The repertoire holds about 250,000 clones, with around 82% as singletons. The specimen sequenced was peripheral blood. Receptors originate from a person between 65 and 80 years old with COVID-19, enrolled during active disease.

The chain employs TRBV6-5 and TRBJ2-7, with 11 bases aligning to TRBD1. CDR3 length equals 15 residues. CDR1 MNHEY and CDR2 SVGAGI come from the germline V gene. The J segment lost 2 bases and the V segment lost 2 bases, leaving 2 bases of the junction unmatched. CDR3 sequence: CASSYRGQGAYEQYF. The CDR3 DNA is TGTGCCAGCAGTTACCGGGGACAGGGGGCCTACGAGCAGTACTTC.

This sequence joins TRBV7-9 and TRBJ1-2; 8 bases match TRBD1. The trim removed 5 bases at V and 5 bases at J, leaving 7 bases unmatched. Germline assignment: CDR1 SEHNR and CDR2 FQNEAQ (reference sequence). The CDR3 is 14 residues long. Written as DNA, the CDR3 is TGTGCCAGCAGCCCTCCGGGACAGGTTTATGGCTACACCTTC. The encoded protein is CASSPPGQVYGYTF.

This clone came up a few times. The chain joins TRBV6-1 to TRBJ1-6; D call uncertain. CDR1 is MNHNS and CDR2 is SASEGT in the germline V gene. The CDR3 is made up of 15 amino acids. The V end was cut by 2 bases, the J end by 0 bases, with 5 bases between. This chain's CDR3 is CASSELSSYNSPLHF. The CDR3 nucleotides read TGTGCCAGCAGTGAACTGAGCTCCTATAATTCACCCCTCCACTTT.

The chain employs TRBV19 and TRBJ1-2; no definite D call. CDR3 length equals 15 residues. Trimming removed 2 bases at V and 8 bases at J, with 18 bases between. Germline CDR1 LNHDA, CDR2 SQIVND (reference sequence). Here the CDR3 DNA reads TGTGCCAGTAGTATATGGAACAGCCGTTCAGGAGGCTACACCTTC. This encodes CASSIWNSRSGGYTF. The complete variable domain, with remaining parts taken from reference TRBV19 and TRBJ1-2, reads DGGITQSPKYLFRKEGQNVTLSCEQNLNHDAMYWYRQDPGQGLRLIYYSQIVNDFQKGDIAEGYSVSREKKESFPLTVTSAQKNPTAFYLCASSIWNSRSGGYTFGSGTRLTVV.

This clone has just one count. The V gene is TRBV30, the J gene TRBJ1-5; D possibly corresponds to TRBD1 (5 bases). V lost 3 bases to trimming and J lost 4 bases, with 22 bases between them. This CDR3 spans 17 amino acids. Per germline, CDR1 GTSNPN and CDR2 SVGIG (reference sequence). The CDR3 DNA reads TGTGCCTGGAGCAAGGGACTCGCGCAAAATAAAAATCAGCCCCAGCATTTT. Protein sequence: CAWSKGLAQNKNQPQHF.

This clone showed up just once. This chain links TRBV3-1 (or the pseudogene TRBV3-2) with TRBJ2-1, with 12 bases fitting TRBD2. V lost 1 base to trimming and J lost 15 bases; unmatched junction nucleotides: 10. This CDR3 spans 15 amino acids. Germline assignment: CDR1 LGHDT and CDR2 YNNKEL (reference sequence). The CDR3 DNA sequence: TGTGCCAGCAGCCAAGCTAGCGGGAGGGGAATCGGGCGGTTCTTC. Protein sequence: CASSQASGRGIGRFF.

This chain links TRBV5-1 with TRBJ1-6; a weak D match, TRBD1 (5 bases). With 0 bases removed from V and 7 bases from J, the gap between germline ends came to 17 bases. Germline-derived CDR1 and CDR2 are SGHRS and YFSETQ. This CDR3 contains 17 residues. The CDR3 nucleotides read TGCGCCAGCAGCTTGGCTGGTGGTGCAGGGAACAATTCACCCCTCCACTTT. This translates into CASSLAGGAGNNSPLHF.

The chain carries TRBV6-6 and TRBJ2-2; no clear D gene. V was cut by 4 bases and J by 6 bases, with 6 bases left in between. CDR1 MNHNY and CDR2 SVGAGI come from the germline V gene (reference sequence). This CDR3 spans 12 amino acids. The CDR3 nucleotides are TGTGCCAGCAGTTTTGGCCCCGGGGAGCTGTTTTTT. The encoded protein is CASSFGPGELFF.

The V and J genes are TRBV7-3 and TRBJ2-1; 10 bases fit TRBD2. The CDR3 loop spans 12 amino acids. V shed 5 bases and J 15 bases; nucleotides not matched to a gene: 7. Germline CDR1 is SGHTA and CDR2 is FQGTGA. This CDR3 is CASSLSGGPLFF. The CDR3 DNA reads TGTGCCAGCAGCCTTAGCGGGGGGCCCCTGTTCTTC.

The chain is built from TRBV5-1 and TRBJ2-1, with 13 bases lining up with TRBD2. Trimming removed 7 bases from V and 8 bases from J; junction bases left unmatched: 3. The CDR3 consists of 13 residues. Germline V CDR1 and CDR2: SGHRS, YFSETQ. The CDR3 sequence: CASGTSGIHEQFF. The CDR3 nucleotides are TGCGCCAGCGGGACTAGCGGGATACATGAGCAGTTCTTC. The variable domain in full, with the rest retrieved from reference TRBV5-1 and TRBJ2-1, is KAGVTQTPRYLIKTRGQQVTLSCSPISGHRSVSWYQQTPGQGLQFLFEYFSETQRNKGNFPGRFSGRQFSNSRSEMNVSTLELGDSALYLCASGTSGIHEQFFGPGTRLTVL.

The chain recombines TRBV21-1 with TRBJ2-7; no check of the table's D call, TRBD1, against the DNA was made. TRBV21-1 is an annotated pseudogene. The CDR3 runs 15 residues. The CDR3 is CASSKYGQKRYEQYF. The CDR3 nucleotides are TGTGCCAGCAGCAAGTATGGACAGAAACGATACGAGCAGTACTTC.

V is TRBV12-5 and J is TRBJ2-5; tentative D call: TRBD1 (6 bases). The V end was cut by 1 base, the J end by 0 bases, with 6 bases between. CDR1 is LGHNT and CDR2 is FRNRAP in the germline V gene. This CDR3 spans 14 amino acids. The CDR3 spells CASGLGQDQETQYF. For the CDR3, the DNA is TGTGCTAGTGGTTTGGGACAGGACCAAGAGACCCAGTACTTC.

The V and J genes are TRBV30 and TRBJ1-2, with 9 positions matching TRBD1. V lost 0 bases to trimming and J lost 14 bases; unmatched junction nucleotides: 7. CDR3 size: 12 residues. Germline CDR1 is GTSNPN and CDR2 is SVGIG (reference sequence). The CDR3 DNA sequence: TGTGCCTGGAGTGTACAGGGGGCGAGGAGTACCTTC. It yields the protein CAWSVQGARSTF.

This clone has ten or more counts. The chain joins TRBV13 to TRBJ2-1, with 10 positions matching TRBD1. The CDR3 length is 14 residues. The V gene end was trimmed by 5 bases and the J gene end by 7 bases; junction bases not matched to a gene: 5. Germline V gives CDR1 PRHDT, CDR2 FYEKMQ (reference sequence). CDR3 sequence: CASSNGQGGNEQFF. DNA of the CDR3: TGTGCCAGCAGCAACGGACAGGGGGGGAATGAGCAGTTCTTC. Variable domain in full (rest from reference TRBV13 and TRBJ2-1): AAGVIQSPRHLIKEKRETATLKCYPIPRHDTVYWYQQGPGQDPQFLISFYEKMQSDKGSIPDRFSAQQFSDYHSELNMSSLELGDSALYFCASSNGQGGNEQFFGPGTRLTVL.

The chain couples TRBV4-2 to TRBJ2-7; TRBD2 matches 9 bases. The CDR3 runs to 16 residues. Germline CDR1 reads LGHNA; CDR2 reads YNFKEQ. V was clipped by 0 bases and J by 3 bases; unmatched bases: 6. CDR3 region: CASSQDGALAGYEQYF. The CDR3 DNA follows: TGTGCCAGCAGCCAAGATGGGGCACTAGCGGGCTACGAGCAGTACTTC.

The gene calls are TRBV3-1 (or the pseudogene TRBV3-2) and TRBJ2-5, with a possible D match to TRBD1 (6 bases). The CDR3 spans 18 residues. Per the germline V gene, CDR1 is LGHDT and CDR2 is YNNKEL (reference sequence). V lost 1 base to trimming and J lost 2 bases, with 20 bases between them. The CDR3 region has the DNA TGTGCCAGCAGCCAAGTCCGCGCCGGTTTGAGGGGGCAAGAGACCCAGTACTTC. It specifies CASSQVRAGLRGQETQYF.

The chain couples TRBV27 to TRBJ1-2; 8 bases align to TRBD1. CDR1 is MNHEY and CDR2 is SMNVEV in the germline V gene (reference sequence). Germline trimming cut 3 bases from V and 5 bases from J; bases unmatched to any gene: 8. The CDR3 sequence is 15 residues long. CDR3 nucleotides: TGTGCCAGCAGTTTCTCCCGGACAGGGTCTTATGGCTACACCTTC. Protein: CASSFSRTGSYGYTF.

This chain connects TRBV7-2 to TRBJ2-7, with 12 bases fitting TRBD2. With V trimmed by 0 bases and J by 6 bases, 6 bases remained unmatched. From germline, CDR1 is SGHTA and CDR2 FQGNSA. The CDR3 covers 16 residues. The CDR3 nucleotides read TGTGCCAGCAGCTTAGCGAGGGCTAGCGGGAGGGGCGAGCAGTACTTC. This sequence encodes CASSLARASGRGEQYF.

The chain couples TRBV6-2 or TRBV6-3 to TRBJ2-1, with a possible D match to TRBD1 (6 bases). The CDR3 spans 12 residues. Per germline, CDR1 MNHEY and CDR2 SVGEGT. Trimming stripped 6 bases from V and 7 bases from J, with 10 bases between. This chain's CDR3 is CASSPQGNEQFF. The CDR3, as DNA: TGTGCCAGCAGCCCACAGGGAAATGAGCAGTTCTTC.

The CDR3 region has the DNA TGTGCCACCAGCAGAGAAAAACCCGGGGCAGGGGTCAGGAATGAGCAGTTCTTC. Encoded protein: CATSREKPGAGVRNEQFF. The chain is built from TRBV15 and TRBJ2-1; perhaps TRBD1 as D (6 bases). CDR3 length: 18 residues. Germline V CDR1 and CDR2: LNHNV, YYDKDF (reference sequence). V lost 0 bases and J lost 7, with 22 bases in between.

The J gene is TRBJ1-2, the V gene TRBV9, with unresolved D. V was shortened by 3 bases and J by 8 bases, with 26 bases between the two germline ends. The length of the CDR3 is 17 residues. From germline, CDR1 is SGDLS and CDR2 YYNGEE. The CDR3 coding sequence is TGTGCCAGCAGCGCATCCCCGAGCCCCTTGAACTCCTACGGCTACACCTTC. Translating gives CASSASPSPLNSYGYTF.

The genes are TRBV5-6 and TRBJ1-2; D remains unclear. With 0 bases removed from V and 5 bases from J, the gap between germline ends came to 20 bases. Germline assignment: CDR1 SGHDT and CDR2 YYEEEE. The length of the CDR3 is 17 residues. CDR3 nucleotide sequence: TGTGCCAGCAGCTTGGCAACGTCTGACCAGCGGAGATATGGCTACACCTTC. Protein sequence: CASSLATSDQRRYGYTF.

The CDR3 sequence: CASSLSRTANYGYTF. The CDR3 DNA reads TGTGCCAGCAGTTTATCGCGGACAGCAAACTATGGCTACACCTTC. The V and J genes are TRBV27 and TRBJ1-2, with D perhaps TRBD1 (6 bases). V was cut by 0 bases and J by 2 bases, with 10 bases left in between. The CDR3 spans 15 residues. Germline CDR1 MNHEY, CDR2 SMNVEV (reference sequence).

The V call is TRBV10-2, the J call TRBJ2-3; D might be TRBD2 (5 bases). The CDR3 loop spans 16 amino acids. V was shortened by 6 bases and J by 1 base, with 17 bases between the two germline ends. Per the germline V gene, CDR1 is WSHSY and CDR2 is SAAADI. The CDR3 DNA sequence: TGCGCCAGCAGGCCTACCGGCGGGTCGGGCACAGATACGCAGTATTTT. Residues: CASRPTGGSGTDTQYF.

The CDR3 nucleotides are TGTGCCAGCAGCTTAGGCGTCAGGTCTAGCACAGATACGCAGTATTTT. It translates to CASSLGVRSSTDTQYF. This sequence joins TRBV7-2 and TRBJ2-3, with unresolved D. The CDR3 consists of 16 residues. From germline, CDR1 is SGHTA and CDR2 FQGNSA. V shed 1 base and J shed 0 bases, with 11 bases lying between them.

This clone was observed once. The gene calls are TRBV28 and TRBJ2-4; the D gene is possibly TRBD1 (6 bases). This CDR3 spans 17 amino acids. Germline V gene sequence: CDR1 MDHEN, CDR2 SYDVKM. V lost 3 bases to trimming and J lost 0 bases, with 15 bases between them. The CDR3 DNA follows: TGTGCCAGCAGTTTGCTACAGGGACCACTAGCCAAAAACATTCAGTACTTC. It codes for CASSLLQGPLAKNIQYF.

The chain uses TRBV18 and TRBJ2-5, with TRBD2 matching 11 bases. The CDR3 loop spans 14 amino acids. Losses at the gene ends were 3 bases for V and 4 bases for J; bases not matched to a gene: 1. Per the germline V gene, CDR1 is KGHSH and CDR2 is LQKENI. The chain's CDR3 is CASSPGTSGETQYF. The CDR3 DNA reads TGTGCCAGCTCACCGGGGACTAGCGGAGAGACCCAGTACTTC.

The V and J genes are TRBV19 and TRBJ1-1; the match to TRBD1 covers 10 bases. J gave up 11 bases and V 4 bases, and 13 bases lay outside the gene matches. This CDR3 spans 15 amino acids. The V gene's germline CDR1 is LNHDA and CDR2 SQIVND (reference sequence). DNA for the CDR3: TGTGCCAGTAGTACCTACCGGGACAGGGGTCTTCTGGCTTTCTTT. The encoded protein is CASSTYRDRGLLAFF. Using reference TRBV19 and TRBJ1-1 for the parts outside the CDR3, the full variable domain is DGGITQSPKYLFRKEGQNVTLSCEQNLNHDAMYWYRQDPGQGLRLIYYSQIVNDFQKGDIAEGYSVSREKKESFPLTVTSAQKNPTAFYLCASSTYRDRGLLAFFGQGTRLTVV.